This is a list of T cell receptor beta chains from one sample in a study of CD8 T cells in Susac syndrome. Via MiXCR, TCRdb re-called the immunoSEQ multiplex PCR reads, giving one row per CDR3 protein. This repertoire shows about 150,000 distinct CDR3 sequences, roughly 94% found once; its top ten account for around 0.21%. The sample consisted of CD8+ T cells from PBMCs. These receptors originate from a human donor with multiple sclerosis. Each CDR3 is given with its conserved first and last residue. The D gene is left open where the match is weak. Size is stated for part of the rows, as once, few or many counts, or as a class when the clone is expanded.

>TRBJ2-3|NA|NA|TRBV7-9
TGTGCCAGCAGCACCCGCCGCTCCGGCACAGATACGCAGTATTTT
CASSTRRSGTDTQYF
>TRBJ2-1|NA|TRBD2|TRBV5-4
TGTGCCAGCAGCTTAGCGGGGGGGCAGGATGAGCAGTTCTTC
CASSLAGGQDEQFF
>TRBJ2-1|NA|NA|TRBV6-1
TGTGCCAGCAGTGACCTGTACAATGAGCAGTTCTTC
CASSDLYNEQFF
>TRBJ1-4|NA|NA|TRBV3-1
TGTGCCAGCAGCCAAGATCTGCGCTTAGGACTGTTTTTT
CASSQDLRLGLFF
>TRBJ2-7|NA|NA|TRBV3-1
TGTGCCAGCAGCCAAGCAGGGACCGAGCAGTACTTC
CASSQAGTEQYF
>TRBJ2-7|NA|TRBD1|TRBV27
TGTGCCAGCAGCCCAGACAGGGCAGGGGAGCAGTACTTC
CASSPDRAGEQYF
>TRBJ2-3|NA|NA|TRBV13
TGTGCCAGCAGTTTGAACCGGCCAGATACGCAGTATTTT
CASSLNRPDTQYF
>TRBJ1-2|NA|NA|TRBV6-2/TRBV6-3
TGTGCCAGCACTGAGGAGGGGCTCGCGCACTATGGCTACACCTTC
CASTEEGLAHYGYTF
>TRBJ1-5|NA|TRBD1|TRBV12-3/TRBV12-4
TGTGCCAGCAGCTCCGGGACAGGGGGCTTTCAGCCCCAGCATTTT
CASSSGTGGFQPQHF
>TRBJ2-7|NA|NA|TRBV29-1
TGCAGCGTTGAAATACCGGGGTCGACCTACGAGCAGTACTTC
CSVEIPGSTYEQYF
>TRBJ2-7|NA|TRBD2|TRBV4-1
TGCGCCAGCAGCCAAGGGACTAGCGGGTACGAGCAGTACTTC
CASSQGTSGYEQYF
>TRBJ2-3|NA|NA|TRBV28
TGTGCCAGCACCCGTTATAACCCTTTCACAGATACGCAGTATTTT
CASTRYNPFTDTQYF
>TRBJ2-7|NA|NA|TRBV3-1
TGTGCCAGCAGTCCGGGGACCAGCTTCTCTTACTACGAGCAGTACTTC
CASSPGTSFSYYEQYF
>TRBJ2-3|NA|NA|TRBV29-1
TGCAGCGTTGCTCAAGATACGCAGTATTTT
CSVAQDTQYF
>TRBJ2-7|NA|NA|TRBV7-9
TGTGCCAGCAGCGGCAGAGGTACGCAGAGCTCCTACGAGCAGTACTTC
CASSGRGTQSSYEQYF
>TRBJ2-7|NA|NA|TRBV5-1
TGCGCCAGCAGCCTGGAGGGACGGTCCTACGAGCAGTACTTC
CASSLEGRSYEQYF
>TRBJ1-5|NA|TRBD1|TRBV30
TGTGCCTGGAGTCCCGCCGACAGGGATCTGTTAATGAGTCAGCCCCAGCATTTT
CAWSPADRDLLMSQPQHF
>TRBJ1-2|NA|NA|TRBV5-4
TGTGCCAGCAGCCGTGGGGGGGGTCCTAACTATGGCTACACCTTC
CASSRGGGPNYGYTF
>TRBJ1-1|NA|NA|TRBV14
TGTGCCAGCAGCCAGGGGAGGAACACTGAAGCTTTCTTT
CASSQGRNTEAFF
>TRBJ2-1|NA|TRBD2|TRBV20-1
TGCAGTGCTAGAGATCGGGAGCGGGGCCGCTCCTACAATGAGCAGTTCTTC
CSARDRERGRSYNEQFF
>TRBJ2-1|NA|TRBD2|TRBV19
TGTGCCAGTAGTATAGAGCGGGGGGCGCGAGGGAATGAGCAGTTCTTC
CASSIERGARGNEQFF
>TRBJ2-5|NA|NA|TRBV6-2/TRBV6-3
TGTGCCAGTTTGGAAGGACAAGAGACCCAGTACTTC
CASLEGQETQYF
>TRBJ2-1|NA|NA|TRBV7-9
TGTGCCAGCAGCTCTCAGGGAGATGTCTACAATGAGCAGTTCTTC
CASSSQGDVYNEQFF
>TRBJ1-6|NA|NA|TRBV13
TGTGCCAGCAGCCACTATCCCCGTACTCGGGATTCACCCCTCCACTTT
CASSHYPRTRDSPLHF
>TRBJ1-6|NA|TRBD1|TRBV27
TGTGCCAGCAGTTTTGGTGGTGGGGACAGGTCCAATTCACCCCTCCACTTT
CASSFGGGDRSNSPLHF
>TRBJ2-3|NA|NA|TRBV25-1
TGTGCCAGCAGCACAGGGACGTCAGAGGTAGATACGCAGTATTTT
CASSTGTSEVDTQYF
>TRBJ2-2|NA|NA|TRBV5-4
TGTGCCAGCAGCCCGGAGTGGGGGGCGAGCACCGGGGAGCTGTTTTTT
CASSPEWGASTGELFF
>TRBJ2-4|NA|TRBD2|TRBV15
TGTGCCACCAGCGGGACTAGCGGGGGGTCCGGCCGGTACTTC
CATSGTSGGSGRYF
>TRBJ2-1|NA|NA|TRBV29-1
TGCAGCGTTGAAGGGGCTGGAGGAGGCTCCTACAATGAGCAGTTCTTC
CSVEGAGGGSYNEQFF
>TRBJ1-5|once|TRBD1|TRBV12-3/TRBV12-4
TGTGCCAGCAGTATCCTAGGACAGGGCAATCAGCCCCAGCATTTT
CASSILGQGNQPQHF
>TRBJ2-7|NA|NA|TRBV9
TGTGCCAGCAGCGTCGGAGGAGATCAGGGTCGCTACGAGCAGTACTTC
CASSVGGDQGRYEQYF
>TRBJ2-1|NA|NA|TRBV6-1
TGTGCCAGCGTGACAGCGATTAATGAGCAGTTCTTC
CASVTAINEQFF
>TRBJ2-7|NA|NA|TRBV29-1
TGCAGCGCCTGGGCCTTCCGCACCGACGAGCAGTACTTC
CSAWAFRTDEQYF
>TRBJ2-7|NA|NA|TRBV27
TGTGCCAGCAGTTTCAGGCAAACCTACGAGCAGTACTTC
CASSFRQTYEQYF
>TRBJ2-7|NA|NA|TRBV11-2
TGTGCCAGCAGCTCCAGGACAACCGCCTACGAGCAGTACTTC
CASSSRTTAYEQYF
>TRBJ2-1|NA|NA|TRBV28
TGTGCCAGCAGTACCAGGGGGGCTGACAATGAGCAGTTCTTC
CASSTRGADNEQFF
>TRBJ1-6|NA|NA|TRBV4-1
TGCGCCAGCAGCCAAGATGGGATGGCCCTCCACTTT
CASSQDGMALHF